A selection of T cell receptor beta chains follows, all from one sample in a study of CD4 T cell repertoires in COVID-19. Sequenced by immunoSEQ multiplex PCR; TCRdb stores in-frame clones only, minus some. Of approximately 75,000 clones listed, about four fifths are singletons. The sample was CD4+ T cells from peripheral blood, taken after recovery from COVID-19. The receptors originated from a human donor who had COVID-19. The CDR3 runs from the conserved cysteine through the conserved F or W. Fields, in order: J gene, V gene, D gene, clone size, CDR3 DNA, CDR3 protein. D genes are given only for firm matches. Where a row states a size, it is once, few, many or the class of an expanded clone; other rows omit it.

>TRBJ1-6|TRBV5-5|-|-
TGTGCCAGCAGCTACACGTCTACAGGGTTAGGATCACCCCTCCACTTT
CASSYTSTGLGSPLHF
>TRBJ1-2|TRBV3-1/TRBV3-2|-|few
TGTGCCAGCAGCCAAGCCCAAGTCTATGGCTACACCTTC
CASSQAQVYGYTF
>TRBJ1-3|TRBV6-1|-|-
TGTGCCAGCAGTGAATTTTGGGGATCGGGCGGAAACACCATATATTTT
CASSEFWGSGGNTIYF
>TRBJ2-7|TRBV5-1|TRBD2|-
TGCGCCAGCAGCTTGGTTCCAGCGGGGGACTACGAGCAGTACTTC
CASSLVPAGDYEQYF
>TRBJ2-3|TRBV11-2|-|-
TGTGCCAGCAGCTCAGGACTCCTGCCAACGCAGTATTTT
CASSSGLLPTQYF
>TRBJ2-7|TRBV24-1|-|-
TGTGCCACCAGTGACCGTTACGAGCAGTACTTC
CATSDRYEQYF
>TRBJ2-5|TRBV5-1|TRBD1|-
TGCGCCAGCAGCTCGGCAGGGGGTAACCAAGAGACCCAGTACTTC
CASSSAGGNQETQYF
>TRBJ2-2|TRBV27|TRBD2|-
TGTGCCAGCAGTGGTACCCTAGCGGGAGCTGCCGGGGAGCTGTTTTTT
CASSGTLAGAAGELFF
>TRBJ1-2|TRBV28|-|-
TGTGCCAGCAGTTGGGCGACCAATGGCTACACCTTC
CASSWATNGYTF
>TRBJ2-7|TRBV28|-|-
TGTGCCAGCAGTGGCCCGATTCGGACAGTAGAATACGAGCAGTACTTC
CASSGPIRTVEYEQYF
>TRBJ2-7|TRBV19|TRBD1|-
TGTGCCAGTCGCGGACAGGGGGAATGGTACGAGCAGTACTTC
CASRGQGEWYEQYF
>TRBJ2-1|TRBV5-4|-|-
TGTGCCAGCAGCTTGGACGGAGGGCCGGACAATGAGCAGTTCTTC
CASSLDGGPDNEQFF
>TRBJ2-5|TRBV7-9|-|-
TGTGCCAGCAGCCAGAGCGGTGGTTATACGAGAGAGACCCAGTACTTC
CASSQSGGYTRETQYF
>TRBJ1-2|TRBV12-3/TRBV12-4|-|few
TGTGCCAGCAGCGCTGGGCGAGTCTATGGCTACACCTTC
CASSAGRVYGYTF
>TRBJ2-3|TRBV5-4|TRBD2|-
TGTGCCAGCAGCCTGGTCGGGAGGAGCAGCCACACAGATACGCAGTATTTT
CASSLVGRSSHTDTQYF
>TRBJ1-4|TRBV5-1|-|-
TGCGCCAGCAGCTCCGGAACCACTAATGAAAAACTGTTTTTT
CASSSGTTNEKLFF